This T cell receptor (beta chain) originates from a study of blood T cell repertoires in COVID-19. Under the authors' procedure: Amplification with reference gene primers provided the estimates of nucleated cell counts. TCRdb's table, derived via immunoSEQ multiplex PCR, lists solely in-frame clones and lacks some. From that table come the V and J calls and clone size; the DNA was used to work out D and trimming. This table has approximately 450,000 clones, 75% to 90% appearing once. With 3 bases removed from V and 7 bases from J, the gap between germline ends came to 16 bases. The V gene's germline CDR1 is SGHAT and CDR2 FQNNGV. The CDR3 runs 15 residues.

Sequenced material: peripheral blood. The sequence derives from a woman younger than 45 with acute or convalescent COVID-19. The V gene is TRBV11-2, the J gene TRBJ2-1, with D uncertain. The CDR3 nucleotides are TGTGCCAGCAGCTTCCCTGGTATAAGCACGAATGAGCAGTTCTTC. This encodes CASSFPGISTNEQFF. The variable domain in full, completed from reference TRBV11-2 and TRBJ2-1, reads EAGVAQSPRYKIIEKRQSVAFWCNPISGHATLYWYQQILGQGPKLLIQFQNNGVVDDSQLPKDRFSAERLKGVDSTLKIQPAKLEDSAVYLCASSFPGISTNEQFFGPGTRLTVL.